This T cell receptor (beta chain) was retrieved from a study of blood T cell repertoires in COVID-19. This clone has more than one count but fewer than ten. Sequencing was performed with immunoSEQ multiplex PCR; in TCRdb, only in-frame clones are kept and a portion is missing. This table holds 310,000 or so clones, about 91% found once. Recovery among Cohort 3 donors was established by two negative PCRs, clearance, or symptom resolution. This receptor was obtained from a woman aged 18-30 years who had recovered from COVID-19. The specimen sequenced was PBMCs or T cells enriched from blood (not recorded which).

The CDR3 protein is CASSTGTGVGYTF. The DNA for the CDR3 is TGTGCCAGCAGTACCGGGACAGGGGTCGGCTACACCTTC. The chain joins TRBV28 to TRBJ1-2; 10 positions agree with TRBD1. V dropped 5 bases and J dropped 8; count of bases not matched to a gene: 5. The CDR3 has 13 residues. Per germline, CDR1 MDHEN and CDR2 SYDVKM.